This T cell receptor beta chain originates from a study of T-cell reconstitution after alpha-beta-depleted transplantation in children. The germline V gene has CDR1 SEHNR and CDR2 FQNEAQ (reference sequence). V lost 4 bases and J 2 bases, leaving 7 bases between the germline ends. The CDR3 is 13 amino acids. Unique molecular identifiers were built into the TCRbeta library. TCRdb independently ran MiXCR on the PCR reads; one entry per CDR3 protein. Of over 300,000 distinct CDR3 sequences listed, 9% to 12% are singletons. This TCR came from a human donor who donated a stem cell graft to a child with acute lymphoblastic leukemia. The sequences come from PBMCs from the stem cell graft donor, collected from the stem cell graft. The chain links TRBV7-9 to TRBJ2-3, with D uncertain. CDR3 bases: TGTGCCAGCAGCTCGCTATTCACAGATACGCAGTATTTT. Protein sequence: CASSSLFTDTQYF. Drawing the rest from reference TRBV7-9 and TRBJ2-3, the complete variable domain is DTGVSQNPRHKITKRGQNVTFRCDPISEHNRLYWYRQTLGQGPEFLTYFQNEAQLEKSRLLSDRFSAERPKGSFSTLEIQRTEQGDSAMYLCASSSLFTDTQYFGPGTRLTVL.